A selection of T cell receptor beta chains follows, all from one sample in a study of T cell repertoires in aging, cancer and after chemotherapy. One entry per CDR3 protein, called by TCRdb with MiXCR from the multiplex PCR reads. The sample has some 19,000 distinct CDR3 sequences, roughly 37% seen once; the top ten hold more than 15%. What was sequenced was blood. Every receptor here comes from a human donor with a solid tumor. The CDR3 runs from the conserved cysteine through the conserved F or W. D genes are given only for firm matches. Not all rows give a size; the values are once, few, many and, for expanded clones, a class.

>NA|12|NA|TRBV12-3/TRBV12-4|TRBJ2-7
CASSLTSYEQYF
TGTGCCAGCAGTTTAACCTCCTACGAGCAGTACTTC
>NA|18|TRBD2|TRBV18|TRBJ2-1
CASSPQLAGVGSYNEQFF
TGTGCCAGCTCACCACAACTAGCGGGAGTTGGGTCCTACAATGAGCAGTTCTTC
>NA|12|NA|TRBV10-3|TRBJ2-2
CAISEWPGELFF
TGTGCCATCAGCGAGTGGCCCGGGGAGCTGTTTTTT
>NA|14|NA|TRBV15|TRBJ2-7
CATSRAGGQYEQYF
TGTGCCACCAGCAGAGCGGGGGGCCAGTACGAGCAGTACTTC
>NA|15|TRBD1|TRBV12-3/TRBV12-4|TRBJ1-6
CASSFEGTGDSPLHF
TGTGCCAGCAGTTTCGAGGGGACAGGGGATTCACCCCTCCACTTT
>few|15|NA|TRBV11-2|TRBJ2-5
CASSLDGATQETQYF
TGTGCCAGCAGCTTAGATGGCGCCACCCAAGAGACCCAGTACTTC
>few|14|NA|TRBV27|TRBJ2-5
CASSLHRERETQYF
TGTGCCAGCAGTTTGCACAGGGAAAGAGAGACCCAGTACTTC
>NA|15|NA|TRBV7-9|TRBJ2-2
CASSPNPPDTGELFF
TGTGCCAGCAGCCCCAATCCCCCTGACACCGGGGAGCTGTTTTTT
>NA|21|TRBD2|TRBV15|TRBJ2-3
CATSRKVQAFSLAVRTDTQYF
TGTGCCACCAGCAGGAAGGTACAGGCTTTTTCCCTAGCGGTACGCACAGATACGCAGTATTTT
>few|14|NA|TRBV19|TRBJ1-2
CASSISPSAHGYTF
TGTGCCAGTAGTATTTCGCCCTCAGCCCATGGCTACACCTTC
>NA|11|NA|TRBV6-5|TRBJ1-1
CASLGNTEAFF
TGTGCCAGCTTGGGGAACACTGAAGCTTTCTTT
>NA|12|NA|TRBV19|TRBJ2-1
CVSSLSYNEQFF
TGTGTCAGTAGTCTCTCCTACAATGAGCAGTTCTTC
>few|15|TRBD1|TRBV7-3|TRBJ2-3
CASSKDRLRTDTQYF
TGTGCCAGCAGCAAGGACAGGTTACGAACAGATACGCAGTATTTT
>few|13|NA|TRBV27|TRBJ2-5
CASSLRARETQYF
TGTGCCAGCAGTTTAAGGGCTAGGGAGACCCAGTACTTC
>few|13|TRBD1|TRBV12-3/TRBV12-4|TRBJ1-4
CASSSDRSEKLFF
TGTGCCAGCAGTTCGGACAGGAGTGAAAAACTGTTTTTT
>once|12|NA|TRBV27|TRBJ1-2
CASGRENYGYTF
TGTGCCAGCGGTAGAGAGAACTATGGCTACACCTTC
>NA|18|NA|TRBV28|TRBJ2-3
CASSTRVRGATSTDTQYF
TGTGCCAGCAGTACGAGGGTGAGAGGGGCTACTAGCACAGATACGCAGTATTTT
>few|14|TRBD2|TRBV6-6|TRBJ2-1
CASRGGGAYNEQFF
TGTGCCAGCAGGGGCGGGGGGGCCTACAATGAGCAGTTCTTC
>NA|15|TRBD1|TRBV30|TRBJ1-5
CAWSVRQGGNQPQHF
TGTGCCTGGAGTGTACGGCAGGGGGGTAATCAGCCCCAGCATTTT
>NA|16|TRBD1|TRBV6-2/TRBV6-3|TRBJ2-3
CASSHGQGKGTDTQYF
TGTGCCAGCAGTCATGGACAGGGGAAAGGCACAGATACGCAGTATTTT
>few|16|TRBD2|TRBV24-1|TRBJ2-1
CATSAPTSGGLNEQFF
TGTGCCACCAGTGCCCCGACTAGCGGGGGATTAAATGAGCAGTTCTTC
>few|14|NA|TRBV10-3|TRBJ2-7
CAISESATTYEQYF
TGTGCCATCAGTGAGTCAGCGACCACCTACGAGCAGTACTTC
>medium-sized|17|TRBD1|TRBV19|TRBJ2-2
CASSIGPDRGGTGELFF
TGTGCCAGTAGTATAGGGCCGGACAGGGGAGGGACCGGGGAGCTGTTTTTT
>few|14|NA|TRBV7-2|TRBJ2-3
CASSPPGSTDTQYF
TGTGCCAGCAGCCCCCCCGGGAGCACAGATACGCAGTATTTT
>NA|14|TRBD1|TRBV5-6|TRBJ2-1
CASSFGTGYNEQFF
TGTGCCAGCAGCTTCGGGACAGGATACAATGAGCAGTTCTTC
>NA|11|TRBD1|TRBV12-3/TRBV12-4|TRBJ2-1
CANYYRGQQFF
TGTGCCAACTATTATAGGGGGCAGCAGTTCTTC
>NA|15|TRBD1|TRBV19|TRBJ2-7
CASSRDRGSAYEQYF
TGTGCCAGTAGTAGGGACAGGGGAAGTGCCTACGAGCAGTACTTC
>NA|15|TRBD1|TRBV5-1|TRBJ1-1
CASSLGDRGHTEAFF
TGCGCCAGCAGCTTAGGCGACAGGGGTCACACTGAAGCTTTCTTT
>few|14|NA|TRBV27|TRBJ2-1
CASSFGTVYNEQFF
TGTGCCAGCAGTTTCGGGACGGTATACAATGAGCAGTTCTTC
>few|13|NA|TRBV5-6|TRBJ2-3
CASSLARADTQYF
TGTGCCAGCAGCTTGGCCAGGGCAGATACGCAGTATTTT
>NA|16|TRBD2|TRBV5-1|TRBJ2-3
CASSLGTSGRTDTQYF
TGCGCCAGCAGCTTGGGGACTAGCGGGAGGACAGATACGCAGTATTTT
>NA|9|NA|TRBV29-1|TRBJ1-1
CSVEPGSFF
TGCAGCGTTGAGCCGGGGTCTTTCTTT
>NA|12|NA|TRBV10-3|TRBJ2-7
CAISEAVYEQYF
TGTGCCATCAGTGAGGCCGTGTACGAGCAGTACTTC
>NA|19|TRBD1|TRBV27|TRBJ2-6
CASSSLGQAHPSGANVLTF
TGTGCCAGCAGTTCCCTGGGACAGGCTCACCCCTCTGGGGCCAACGTCCTGACTTTC
>few|16|NA|TRBV18|TRBJ2-2
CASSYTEAPNTGELFF
TGTGCCAGCTCATACACGGAGGCCCCGAACACCGGGGAGCTGTTTTTT
>few|14|NA|TRBV5-6|TRBJ1-5
CASSLQTGWQPQHF
TGTGCCAGCAGCTTACAGACGGGGTGGCAGCCCCAGCATTTT
>NA|17|TRBD1|TRBV6-5|TRBJ2-6
CASSSGQGAAGANVLTF
TGTGCCAGCAGTTCGGGACAGGGGGCTGCCGGGGCCAACGTCCTGACTTTC
>few|15|NA|TRBV19|TRBJ1-1
CASSGRQTLGTEAFF
TGTGCCAGTAGTGGCCGACAGACTTTGGGCACTGAAGCTTTCTTT
>once|14|NA|TRBV6-6|TRBJ1-1
CASSPTRLYTEAFF
TGTGCCAGCAGCCCCACAAGGCTGTACACTGAAGCTTTCTTT
>few|13|NA|TRBV15|TRBJ2-5
CATSLESGETQYF
TGTGCCACCAGCTTAGAAAGTGGGGAGACCCAGTACTTC
>NA|11|NA|TRBV5-4|TRBJ1-2
CASSMGVGYTF
TGTGCCAGTAGCATGGGGGTTGGCTACACCTTC
>NA|16|NA|TRBV5-4|TRBJ1-1
CASSLDRASYNTEAFF
TGTGCCAGCAGCTTGGACCGGGCCAGCTATAACACTGAAGCTTTCTTT
>few|15|TRBD1|TRBV7-6|TRBJ2-5
CASSSGTGLGETQYF
TGTGCCAGCAGTTCGGGGACAGGGTTGGGAGAGACCCAGTACTTC
>few|15|TRBD2|TRBV5-4|TRBJ2-1
CASSLGLADYNEQFF
TGTGCCAGCAGCTTGGGGCTAGCGGATTACAATGAGCAGTTCTTC
>few|13|NA|TRBV6-6|TRBJ1-1
CASSQSPNTEAFF
TGTGCCAGCAGTCAGTCACCGAACACTGAAGCTTTCTTT
>NA|17|NA|TRBV7-9|TRBJ2-3
CASSLRPFLALGDTQYF
TGTGCCAGCAGCTTACGACCGTTTCTAGCGCTTGGAGATACGCAGTATTTT
>NA|15|TRBD1|TRBV19|TRBJ2-7
CASSIYWDRGYEQYF
TGTGCCAGTAGTATTTATTGGGACAGGGGCTACGAGCAGTACTTC
>few|15|TRBD1|TRBV19|TRBJ2-7
CASSIGETGIYEQYF
TGTGCCAGTAGTATAGGCGAGACAGGGATCTACGAGCAGTACTTC
>once|15|NA|TRBV6-4|TRBJ2-3
CASSDSLGVADTQYF
TGTGCCAGCAGTGACTCCCTCGGGGTTGCAGATACGCAGTATTTT
>NA|15|TRBD1|TRBV6-6|TRBJ2-2
CASSWTGLNTGELFF
TGTGCCAGCAGTTGGACAGGGCTGAACACCGGGGAGCTGTTTTTT
>NA|13|TRBD1|TRBV6-5|TRBJ1-1
CASSLQGATEAFF
TGTGCCAGCAGCTTACAGGGGGCCACTGAAGCTTTCTTT
>NA|16|NA|TRBV6-5|TRBJ1-4
CASSPGGAGTGEKLFF
TGTGCCAGCAGCCCCGGCGGGGCAGGGACCGGAGAAAAACTGTTTTTT
>NA|14|NA|TRBV19|TRBJ2-7
CASSIDGGRDEQYF
TGTGCCAGTAGTATAGACGGGGGGCGTGACGAGCAGTACTTC
>NA|15|NA|TRBV6-1|TRBJ2-7
CASTSGSGSSYEQYF
TGTGCCAGCACCTCGGGTAGCGGAAGCTCCTACGAGCAGTACTTC
>NA|14|TRBD1|TRBV7-9|TRBJ2-6
CATRQGNGANVLTF
TGTGCCACCAGACAGGGGAATGGGGCCAACGTCCTGACTTTC